These 2 T cell receptor beta chains originate from one sample sequenced in a study of blood T cell repertoires in COVID-19 (dated by TCRdb to about 2020). The library relied on the immunoSEQ multiplex PCR assay. This immuneACCESS table, as held by TCRdb, lists in-frame sequences with V and J called but not all clones. Of the missing ones, under half trace to an unresolved V gene in checked studies; the others have no known cause. The sample profile shows approximately 150,000 clones; more than 80% of them were found once. The ten largest clonotypes hold approximately 2% of the sample. Sequenced sample: peripheral blood. These receptors all stem from a woman aged 60 to 75 with COVID-19, enrolled during active disease.

The V and J genes are TRBV30 and TRBJ2-7; 8 bases agree with TRBD1. From germline, CDR1 is GTSNPN and CDR2 SVGIG (reference sequence). V dropped 0 bases and J dropped 7; count of bases not matched to a gene: 8. CDR3 length equals 14 residues. CDR3 bases: TGTGCCTGGAGTGTCCGGCAGGGGGCTAGAGAGCAGTACTTC. It codes for CAWSVRQGAREQYF.

The chain's CDR3 is CASNPDRGRETQYF. CDR3 coding DNA: TGTGCCAGCAACCCAGACAGGGGAAGGGAGACCCAGTACTTC. The gene calls are TRBV7-8 and TRBJ2-5; 8 nucleotides align to TRBD1. J was trimmed by 5 bases and V by 7 bases; bases with no gene match: 9. The CDR3 contains 14 residues. CDR1 is SGHVS and CDR2 is FQNEAQ in the germline V gene.